This TCR beta chain was observed in a study of shared clonotypes between healthy human individuals. Study at large: The donor group consisted of two women and a few men, aged 18 to 49. CD4 naive and memory got three plates each, CD8 naive two, CD8 memory one. Study findings and constraints: Among donors, the sharing of clonotypes was expected to be influenced by sequencing depth.

About this clone: The target antigen is unknown.

For sorted subsets, 200 ng DNA per replicate equaled 30,000 or so T cell genomes. Generated by immunoSEQ multiplex PCR, the TCRdb table keeps only in-frame clones and is missing some. Of some 900,000 clones listed, more than 75% were seen once; the top ten hold around 1.5%. CDR3 size: 16 residues. From germline, CDR1 is LNHDA and CDR2 SQIVND (reference sequence). J was trimmed by 2 bases and V by 4 bases; bases with no gene match: 3. Sequences were obtained from memory CD4+ T cells sorted from blood. Subset defined: CD45RA-negative fraction. The sequence was collected from a man between 18 and 35 years old in good health. The chain links TRBV19 to TRBJ2-6; 9 nucleotides match TRBD1. The CDR3 DNA follows: TGTGCCAGTAGTAACACAGGGGGCACTGGGGCCAACGTCCTGACTTTC. Its translation: CASSNTGGTGANVLTF. The full variable domain, rest sourced from reference TRBV19 and TRBJ2-6, is DGGITQSPKYLFRKEGQNVTLSCEQNLNHDAMYWYRQDPGQGLRLIYYSQIVNDFQKGDIAEGYSVSREKKESFPLTVTSAQKNPTAFYLCASSNTGGTGANVLTFGAGSRLTVL.